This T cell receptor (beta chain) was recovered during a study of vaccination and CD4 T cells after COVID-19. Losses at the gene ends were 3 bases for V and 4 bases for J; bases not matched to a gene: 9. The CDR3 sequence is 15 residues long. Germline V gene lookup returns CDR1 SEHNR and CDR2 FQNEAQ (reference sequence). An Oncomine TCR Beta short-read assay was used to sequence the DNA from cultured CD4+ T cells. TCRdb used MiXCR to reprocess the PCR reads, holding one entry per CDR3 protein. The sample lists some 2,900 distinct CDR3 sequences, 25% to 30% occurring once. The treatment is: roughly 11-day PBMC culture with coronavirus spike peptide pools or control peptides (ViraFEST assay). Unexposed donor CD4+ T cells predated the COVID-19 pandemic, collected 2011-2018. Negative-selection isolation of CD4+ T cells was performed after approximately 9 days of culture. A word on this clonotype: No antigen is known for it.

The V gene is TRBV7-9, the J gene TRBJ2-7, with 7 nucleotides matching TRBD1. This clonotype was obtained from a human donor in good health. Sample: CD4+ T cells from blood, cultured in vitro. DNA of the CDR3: TGTGCCAGCAGCTTCTCCGGGACAGAGATTTACGAGCAGTACTTC. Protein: CASSFSGTEIYEQYF.